These 9 T cell receptor beta chains originate from one sample sequenced in a study of T cells in Graves' hyperthyroidism and ophthalmopathy. Authors of the study amplified TCR beta CDR3 regions from RNA transcripts. With the HTBI primer set, the TCR CDR3 went through a first round of RT-PCR. TCRdb fed the multiplex PCR reads into MiXCR, producing one record per CDR3 protein. This table has about 360,000 distinct CDR3 sequences, 20% to 30% appearing once. The sequenced sample consisted of blood. All receptors come from a man aged 50 or older with Graves' hyperthyroidism.

V is TRBV10-1 and J is TRBJ2-2, with a tentative D call TRBD2 (5 bases). Trimming removed 3 bases at V and 0 bases at J, with 8 bases between. The CDR3 consists of 15 residues. CDR1 is WNHNN, CDR2 SYGVQD, per germline (reference sequence). CDR3 nucleotide sequence: TGCGCCAGCAGTGACGGGATCGCGAACACCGGGGAGCTGTTTTTT. It is translated as CASSDGIANTGELFF.

This clonotype was seen repeatedly, ten times or more. The chain links TRBV7-2 to TRBJ2-3, with TRBD2 identical over 8 bases. The trim removed 1 base at V and 4 bases at J, leaving 4 bases unmatched. Germline CDR1 is SGHTA and CDR2 is FQGNSA. The CDR3 is 15 amino acids. The CDR3 sequence is CASSLVGLASDTQYF. The CDR3 DNA reads as TGTGCCAGCAGCTTAGTAGGACTAGCATCAGATACGCAGTATTTT.

This sequence joins TRBV19 and TRBJ2-5; the D gene is possibly TRBD2 (6 bases). The V end was cut by 7 bases, the J end by 4 bases, with 19 bases between. The CDR3 sequence is 15 residues long. Per the germline V gene, CDR1 is LNHDA and CDR2 is SQIVND (reference sequence). The chain's CDR3 is CASNGRTDALETQYF. The DNA for the CDR3 is TGTGCCAGTAATGGGAGGACCGATGCTCTAGAGACCCAGTACTTC.

This clonotype was seen a handful of times. The chain links TRBV11-1 to TRBJ2-7; D gene unclear. Per germline, CDR1 SGHAT and CDR2 FQDESV (reference sequence). The CDR3 is 13 residues long. V lost 5 bases and J lost 4, with 12 bases in between. The CDR3 loop is CASSVNTIYEQYF. The CDR3 region has the DNA TGTGCCAGCAGCGTTAATACTATTTACGAGCAGTACTTC. The variable domain in full, completed from reference TRBV11-1 and TRBJ2-7, reads EAEVAQSPRYKITEKSQAVAFWCDPISGHATLYWYRQILGQGPELLVQFQDESVVDDSQLPKDRFSAERLKGVDSTLKIQPAELGDSAMYLCASSVNTIYEQYFGPGTRLTVT.

This clonotype has more than one count but fewer than ten. This chain uses TRBV18 with TRBJ1-2, with D uncertain. Trimming shortened V by 4 bases and J by 6 bases, and 18 bases separated the two germline ends. CDR1 is KGHSH and CDR2 is LQKENI in the germline V gene. The CDR3 contains 15 residues. CDR3 in amino acids: CASSRTDEPPNGYTF. In nucleotides, the CDR3 is TGTGCCAGCTCACGCACGGATGAGCCCCCCAATGGCTACACCTTC.

This clonotype has only a few counts. The chain combines TRBV5-1 with TRBJ1-5; D not certain. Trimming took off 5 bases at V and 1 base at J, with 10 bases between the two ends. CDR1 is SGHRS, CDR2 YFSETQ, per germline. The CDR3 is 14 amino acids. The CDR3 protein is CASRHGKSNQPQHF. The CDR3 region has the DNA TGCGCCAGCAGACACGGAAAGAGCAATCAGCCCCAGCATTTT.

Many counts were recorded for this clonotype. The chain carries TRBV13 and TRBJ1-1; no definite D call. Germline CDR1 PRHDT, CDR2 FYEKMQ (reference sequence). This CDR3 region has 13 residues. V gave up 5 bases and J gave up 2 bases, with 9 bases separating them. CDR3 protein: CASSPRPNTEAFF. CDR3 coding DNA: TGTGCCAGCAGCCCCAGACCCAACACTGAAGCTTTCTTT. Full variable domain (remainder filled in from reference TRBV13 and TRBJ1-1): AAGVIQSPRHLIKEKRETATLKCYPIPRHDTVYWYQQGPGQDPQFLISFYEKMQSDKGSIPDRFSAQQFSDYHSELNMSSLELGDSALYFCASSPRPNTEAFFGQGTRLTVV.

CDR3: CASSLRSGGDQPQHF. In DNA form, the CDR3 reads TGTGCCAGCAGCTTACGTTCAGGGGGCGATCAGCCCCAGCATTTT. J is TRBJ1-5 and V is TRBV7-2; the match to TRBD1 covers 8 bases. Germline assignment: CDR1 SGHTA and CDR2 FQGNSA. V was pared by 2 bases and J by 5 bases, with 5 bases of the junction left unmatched. The CDR3 covers 15 residues.

This clonotype was detected a few times. The CDR3 DNA is TGTGCCAGCAGCCCTGTAGGTCAAAACTATGGCTACACCTTC. Translation: CASSPVGQNYGYTF. The chain employs TRBV28 and TRBJ1-2; D uncertain. The V gene lost 6 bases and the J gene lost 2 bases, with 13 bases spanning the gap. This CDR3 contains 14 residues. Germline CDR1 reads MDHEN; CDR2 reads SYDVKM.